These 6 T cell receptor beta chains were sequenced from one sample in a study of shared clonotypes between healthy human individuals. TCRdb keeps only in-frame clones here, not all; method: immunoSEQ multiplex PCR. This table holds roughly 2.6 million clones, over 85% found once. Material: naive CD4+ T cells sorted from blood. As to subset: CD45RA+ positively selected. These receptors all stem from a man aged 18 to 29 in good health.

The chain recombines TRBV7-2 with TRBJ2-7, with D perhaps being TRBD1 or TRBD2 (5 bases each). Looked up from germline, CDR1 is SGHTA and CDR2 is FQGNSA. The length of the CDR3 is 13 residues. V lost 5 bases and J lost 4, with 12 bases in between. CDR3 sequence: CASSLGDGYEQYF. DNA of the CDR3: TGTGCCAGCAGCCTAGGGGACGGGTACGAGCAGTACTTC.

The chain links TRBV6-1 to TRBJ2-3; 8 bases agree with TRBD2. This CDR3 has 16 residues. Germline assignment: CDR1 MNHNS and CDR2 SASEGT. Trimming cost V 3 bases and J 2 bases; bases outside gene matches: 7. In DNA, the CDR3 is TGTGCCAGCAGTGATTCTGAGCGGGGGTTCACAGATACGCAGTATTTT. The encoded protein is CASSDSERGFTDTQYF.

This clone was seen a single time. This sample also contains other DNA sequences that code for the same CDR3. This sequence joins TRBV10-1 and TRBJ2-5; weak D call: TRBD1 (5 bases). Germline V gene data show CDR1 as WNHNN and CDR2 as SYGVQD (reference sequence). The CDR3 spans 13 residues. The V and J ends lost 4 bases and 4 bases respectively, with 10 bases between them. CDR3 region: CASSAQVGETQYF. In DNA, the CDR3 is TGCGCCAGCAGTGCACAGGTGGGAGAGACCCAGTACTTC.

The chain employs TRBV5-3 and TRBJ2-7, with 10 positions matching TRBD1. TRBV5-3 is an open reading frame whose function is uncertain. J lost 4 bases, V lost 3 bases, and 7 bases had no gene match. The CDR3 totals 15 residues. The CDR3 loop reads CARSYGQGGPYEQYF. For the CDR3, the DNA is TGTGCCAGAAGCTATGGACAGGGGGGACCTTACGAGCAGTACTTC.

The chain employs TRBV6-1 and TRBJ2-7; a weak D match, TRBD1 (6 bases). Trimming removed 2 bases at V and 4 bases at J, with 18 bases between. Germline assignment: CDR1 MNHNS and CDR2 SASEGT. The CDR3 covers 16 residues. This chain's CDR3 is CASSEWAGDVSYEQYF. The CDR3, as DNA: TGTGCCAGCAGTGAATGGGCAGGGGACGTCTCGTACGAGCAGTACTTC.

The V and J genes are TRBV5-1 and TRBJ2-7, with 7 bases matching TRBD1. CDR1 SGHRS and CDR2 YFSETQ come from the germline V gene. The CDR3 has 15 residues. With 8 bases clipped from V and 0 bases from J, the junction kept 11 bases outside the gene matches. The CDR3 sequence is CASSPTGTDSYEQYF. The CDR3 DNA reads as TGCGCCAGTTCTCCTACCGGGACAGACTCCTACGAGCAGTACTTC.